Each of the 20 T cell receptor beta chains below was sequenced from the same sample in a study of blood T cell repertoires in COVID-19. Only in-frame clones appear in the TCRdb table, and some are missing; sequencing was by immunoSEQ multiplex PCR. The sample yields roughly 23,000 clones, under 95% seen once. Input material: peripheral blood. These receptors were obtained from a woman aged 50 to 60 with active COVID-19.

V usage is TRBV6-5 and J usage is TRBJ1-2; D is undetermined. V was shortened by 4 bases and J by 0 bases, with 9 bases between the two germline ends. The germline V gene encodes CDR1 MNHEY and CDR2 SVGAGI. The CDR3 consists of 14 residues. CDR3 in DNA: TGTGCCAGCAGTTCCTCCGGGACTAACTATGGCTACACCTTC. Translating gives CASSSSGTNYGYTF.

J is TRBJ2-1 and V is TRBV28, with D unresolved. The CDR3 is 11 residues long. Germline CDR1 reads MDHEN; CDR2 reads SYDVKM. The germline V and J ends were trimmed by 1 base and 8 bases, with 3 bases remaining between them. The CDR3 bases are TGTGCCAGCAGTTTATACTATGAGCAGTTCTTC. Its translation is CASSLYYEQFF.

The rearrangement links TRBV28 to TRBJ2-7; the D gene is possibly TRBD2 (6 bases). This CDR3 spans 16 amino acids. The germline gives CDR1 MDHEN, CDR2 SYDVKM. The germline V and J ends were trimmed by 4 bases and 4 bases, with 20 bases remaining between them. For the CDR3, the DNA is TGTGCCAGCAGTTCCCGACTCGGGGGTAGCATTTACGAGCAGTACGTC. Translated: CASSSRLGGSIYEQYV.

The CDR3 region has the DNA TGTGCCAGCGTAAGGGGGCTCGACTATGGCTACACCTTC. It codes for CASVRGLDYGYTF. The chain has TRBV2 and TRBJ1-2, with 7 bases fitting TRBD1. CDR1 and CDR2 from the germline V gene are SNHLY and FYNNEI. V shed 8 bases, J shed 3 bases, and the junction held 6 bases outside the gene matches. The CDR3 consists of 13 residues. Variable domain in full (rest from reference TRBV2 and TRBJ1-2): EPEVTQTPSHQVTQMGQEVILRCVPISNHLYFYWYRQILGQKVEFLVSFYNNEISEKSEIFDDQFSVERPDGSNFTLKIRSTKLEDSAMYFCASVRGLDYGYTFGSGTRLTVV.

The rearrangement links TRBV5-4 to TRBJ2-3; unclear D gene. Germline loops: CDR1 SGHNT, CDR2 YYREEE (reference sequence). V was shortened by 4 bases and J by 3 bases, with 12 bases between the two germline ends. This CDR3 is built from 14 residues. CDR3 bases: TGTGCCAGCAGCCTTGACAAGTTTACAGATACGCAGTATTTT. Protein product: CASSLDKFTDTQYF.

This chain joins TRBV3-1 (or the pseudogene TRBV3-2) and TRBJ2-7, with D possibly being TRBD1 (5 bases). The CDR3 sequence is 14 residues long. With 4 bases removed from V and 5 bases from J, the gap between germline ends came to 15 bases. Germline assignment: CDR1 LGHDT and CDR2 YNNKEL (reference sequence). CDR3 sequence: CASSPRQKGDEQYF. The DNA of the CDR3 is TGTGCCAGCAGCCCTCGACAGAAAGGCGACGAGCAGTACTTC.

The chain recombines TRBV4-1 with TRBJ1-2, with D uncertain. This CDR3 has 17 residues. Between the trimmed V and J ends, which lost 4 bases and 3 bases, there was a span of 21 bases. Germline values: CDR1 MGHRA, CDR2 YSYEKL. CDR3 sequence reads: CASSPRVIRSRHYGYTF. The CDR3 bases are TGCGCCAGCAGCCCCCGGGTCATCAGAAGCCGCCACTATGGCTACACCTTC.

The chain has TRBV11-3 and TRBJ2-3; no clear D. Trimming removed 1 base from V and 8 bases from J, with 13 bases in between. The CDR3 loop spans 14 amino acids. Germline CDR1 and CDR2: SGHNT and YENEEA. The CDR3 sequence is CASSLGPPQTTQYF. DNA for the CDR3: TGTGCCAGCAGCTTAGGACCTCCACAGACTACGCAGTATTTT.

The chain couples TRBV3-1 (or the pseudogene TRBV3-2) to TRBJ2-2; D is undetermined. V lost 4 bases and J 0 bases, leaving 9 bases between the germline ends. CDR1 LGHDT and CDR2 YNNKEL come from the germline V gene (reference sequence). CDR3 length: 15 amino acids. The chain's CDR3 is CASSPPIPNTGELFF. The CDR3 coding sequence is TGTGCCAGCAGCCCACCTATCCCGAACACCGGGGAGCTGTTTTTT.

Remarks on this clone: The junction shows a germline mismatch at one end, possibly a read error. The chain has TRBV5-1 and TRBJ2-3; 10 positions agree with TRBD1. Germline CDR1 is SGHRS and CDR2 is YFSETQ. This CDR3 is 16 amino acids long. CDR3 protein: CASTLTGGLSTDTQYF. Written as DNA, the CDR3 is TGCGCCAGCACCTTGACAGGGGGCCTCAGCACAGATACGCAGTATTTT. The variable domain in full, with the rest retrieved from reference TRBV5-1 and TRBJ2-3, is KAGVTQTPRYLIKTRGQQVTLSCSPISGHRSVSWYQQTPGQGLQFLFEYFSETQRNKGNFPGRFSGRQFSNSRSEMNVSTLELGDSALYLCASTLTGGLSTDTQYFGPGTRLTVL.

CDR3 protein: CASHRQGEDTEAFF. CDR3 in DNA: TGTGCCAGTCATCGCCAGGGGGAGGACACTGAAGCTTTCTTT. J is TRBJ1-1 and V is TRBV7-9; 7 bases are a match to TRBD1. After removal of 9 bases from V and 3 bases from J, the junction contained 10 bases not matched to a gene. This CDR3 has 14 amino acids. The germline CDR1 and CDR2 sequences are SEHNR and FQNEAQ (reference sequence).

This chain uses TRBV7-3 with TRBJ2-1; tentatively, D is TRBD1 (6 bases). V lost 4 bases, J lost 8 bases, and 15 bases lay in between. From germline, CDR1 is SGHTA and CDR2 FQGTGA. CDR3 length: 14 residues. This CDR3 is CASSSGDPRHEQFF. The CDR3 DNA sequence: TGTGCCAGCAGCTCAGGGGACCCCCGGCATGAGCAGTTCTTC.

J is TRBJ2-5 and V is TRBV5-4; possibly TRBD2 for D (5 bases). Germline CDR1 reads SGHNT; CDR2 reads YYREEE (reference sequence). The ends were cut back, 4 bases at V and 3 bases at J, with 13 bases in the middle. This CDR3 is 14 amino acids long. CDR3 nucleotides: TGTGCCAGCAGCCCTACTAGTAGGGAAGAGACCCAGTACTTC. It yields the protein CASSPTSREETQYF.

V gene TRBV24-1 combines with J gene TRBJ2-7, with a possible D match to TRBD2 (5 bases). There are 17 residues in the CDR3. The V end was cut by 4 bases, the J end by 5 bases, with 23 bases between. The V gene's germline CDR1 is KGHDR and CDR2 SFDVKD. The CDR3 sequence: CATSEGPQTGDVHEQYV. CDR3 coding DNA: TGTGCCACCAGTGAGGGCCCACAGACCGGGGATGTCCACGAGCAGTACGTC.

CDR3 sequence (DNA): TGTGCCAGCAGTTTACCGACAGGGGGCGCGGATGGCTACACCTTC. It codes for CASSLPTGGADGYTF. The chain joins TRBV28 to TRBJ1-2; 10 positions match TRBD1. Losses at the gene ends were 2 bases for V and 6 bases for J; bases not matched to a gene: 6. Per the germline V gene, CDR1 is MDHEN and CDR2 is SYDVKM. The CDR3 runs 15 residues.

V gene TRBV5-6 combines with J gene TRBJ2-7, with D perhaps matching TRBD2 (7 bases). CDR3 size: 14 residues. CDR1 and CDR2 from the germline V gene are SGHDT and YYEEEE. V was pared by 1 base and J by 7 bases, with 15 bases between. The CDR3 nucleotides read TGTGCCAGCAGCTTGTGGGCGGGGGCGAGAGAGCAGTACGTC. The encoded protein is CASSLWAGAREQYV.

This sequence joins TRBV4-1 and TRBJ2-7; a possible D gene is TRBD1 (5 bases). The V gene's germline CDR1 is MGHRA and CDR2 YSYEKL. Between the trimmed V and J ends, which lost 2 bases and 3 bases, there was a span of 17 bases. The CDR3 covers 16 residues. The CDR3 loop is CASSQMKTATYYEQYF. The DNA for the CDR3 is TGCGCCAGCAGCCAAATGAAGACAGCAACTTACTACGAGCAGTACTTC.

The chain has TRBV6-5 and TRBJ2-1; D uncertain. The germline gives CDR1 MNHEY, CDR2 SVGAGI. Trimming removed 0 bases from V and 4 bases from J, with 10 bases in between. The CDR3 runs 15 residues. CDR3 in DNA: TGTGCCAGCAGTTACTCGGCCAGTTATTACAATGAGCAGTTCTTC. It encodes CASSYSASYYNEQFF.

The rearrangement uses TRBV2 and TRBJ1-1; no clear D. V was shortened by 2 bases and J by 13 bases, with 17 bases between the two germline ends. Per germline, CDR1 SNHLY and CDR2 FYNNEI. This CDR3 contains 13 residues. The CDR3: CASSESGYRVDFF. In DNA, the CDR3 is TGTGCCAGCAGTGAATCTGGGTACCGGGTCGATTTCTTT.

The chain couples TRBV28 to TRBJ1-5; D gene ambiguous. CDR3 length: 17 residues. V was trimmed by 1 base and J by 5 bases, leaving 18 bases between them. Germline lookup yields CDR1 MDHEN and CDR2 SYDVKM. The CDR3 loop is CASSLSLSVPGDQPQHF. The CDR3 DNA follows: TGTGCCAGCAGTTTATCGCTATCGGTCCCCGGGGATCAGCCCCAGCATTTT.